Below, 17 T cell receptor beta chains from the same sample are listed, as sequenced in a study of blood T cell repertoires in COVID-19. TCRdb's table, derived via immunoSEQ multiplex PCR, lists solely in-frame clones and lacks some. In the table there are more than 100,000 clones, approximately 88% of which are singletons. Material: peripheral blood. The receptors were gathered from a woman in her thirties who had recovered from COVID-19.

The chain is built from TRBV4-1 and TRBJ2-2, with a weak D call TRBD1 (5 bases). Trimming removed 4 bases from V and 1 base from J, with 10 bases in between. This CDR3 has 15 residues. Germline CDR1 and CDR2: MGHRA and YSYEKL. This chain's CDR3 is CASSRGGENTGELFF. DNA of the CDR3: TGCGCCAGCAGCCGGGGCGGCGAGAACACCGGGGAGCTGTTTTTT.

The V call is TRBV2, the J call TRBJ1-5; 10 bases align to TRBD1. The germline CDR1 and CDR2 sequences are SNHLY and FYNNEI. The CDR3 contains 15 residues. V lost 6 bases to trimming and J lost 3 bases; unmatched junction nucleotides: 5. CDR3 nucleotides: TGTGCCAGCAGCCGGGACAGGGGATACAATCAGCCCCAGCATTTT. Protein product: CASSRDRGYNQPQHF.

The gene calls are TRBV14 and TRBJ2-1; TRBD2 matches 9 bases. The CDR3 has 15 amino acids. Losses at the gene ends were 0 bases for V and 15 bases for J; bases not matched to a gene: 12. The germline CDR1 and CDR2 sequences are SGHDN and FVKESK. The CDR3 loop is CASSQDHLAGSRGFF. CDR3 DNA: TGTGCCAGCAGCCAAGATCATCTAGCGGGGTCCCGTGGGTTCTTC.

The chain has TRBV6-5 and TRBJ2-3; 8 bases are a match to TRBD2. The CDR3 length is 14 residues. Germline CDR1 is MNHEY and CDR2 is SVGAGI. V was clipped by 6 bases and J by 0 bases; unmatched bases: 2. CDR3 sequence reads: CASRGGGSTDTQYF. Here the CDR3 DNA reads TGTGCCAGCAGGGGCGGGGGGAGCACAGATACGCAGTATTTT.

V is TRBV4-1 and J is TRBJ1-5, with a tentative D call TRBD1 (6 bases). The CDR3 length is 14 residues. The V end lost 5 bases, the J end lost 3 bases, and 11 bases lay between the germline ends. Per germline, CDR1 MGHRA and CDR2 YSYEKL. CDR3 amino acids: CASSVRTVNQPQHF. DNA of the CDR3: TGCGCCAGCAGCGTTCGGACAGTCAATCAGCCCCAGCATTTT.

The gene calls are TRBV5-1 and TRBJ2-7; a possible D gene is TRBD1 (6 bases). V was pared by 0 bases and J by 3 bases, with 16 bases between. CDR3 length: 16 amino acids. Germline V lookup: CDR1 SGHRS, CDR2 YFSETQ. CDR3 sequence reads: CASSLEGWDTNYEQYF. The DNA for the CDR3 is TGCGCCAGCAGCTTGGAGGGGTGGGACACCAACTACGAGCAGTACTTC.

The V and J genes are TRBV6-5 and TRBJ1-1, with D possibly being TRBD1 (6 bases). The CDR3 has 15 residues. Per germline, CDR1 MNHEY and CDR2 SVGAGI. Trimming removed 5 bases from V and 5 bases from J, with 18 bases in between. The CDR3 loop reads CASSTLQGTRTEAFF. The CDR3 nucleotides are TGTGCCAGCAGTACGTTACAGGGTACGAGAACTGAAGCTTTCTTT.

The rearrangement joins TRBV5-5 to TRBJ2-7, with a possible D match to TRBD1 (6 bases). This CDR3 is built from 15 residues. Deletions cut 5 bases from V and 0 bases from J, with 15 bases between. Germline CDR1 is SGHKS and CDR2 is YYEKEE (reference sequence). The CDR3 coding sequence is TGTGCCAGCAGTCTGGCAGGGGCTATCTCCTACGAGCAGTACTTC. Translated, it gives CASSLAGAISYEQYF.

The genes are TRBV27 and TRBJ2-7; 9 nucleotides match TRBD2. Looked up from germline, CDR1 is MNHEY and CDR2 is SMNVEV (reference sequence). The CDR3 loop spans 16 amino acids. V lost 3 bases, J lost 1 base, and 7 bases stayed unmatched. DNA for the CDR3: TGTGCCAGCAGTTTGGTAGCGGGAGAATCGTCCTACGAGCAGTACTTC. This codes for CASSLVAGESSYEQYF.

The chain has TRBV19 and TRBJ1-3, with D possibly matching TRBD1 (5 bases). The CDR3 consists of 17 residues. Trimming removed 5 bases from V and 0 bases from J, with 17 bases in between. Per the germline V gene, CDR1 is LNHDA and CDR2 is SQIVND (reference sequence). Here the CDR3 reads CASSPYSTEHSGNTIYF. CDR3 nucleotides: TGTGCCAGTAGTCCCTACTCGACAGAGCACTCTGGAAACACCATATATTTT.

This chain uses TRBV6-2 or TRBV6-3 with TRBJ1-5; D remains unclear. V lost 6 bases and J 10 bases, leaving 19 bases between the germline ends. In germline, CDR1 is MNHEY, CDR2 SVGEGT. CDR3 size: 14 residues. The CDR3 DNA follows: TGTGCCAGCAGCGATCCCGGGTTACGAGTACCCCAGCATTTT. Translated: CASSDPGLRVPQHF.

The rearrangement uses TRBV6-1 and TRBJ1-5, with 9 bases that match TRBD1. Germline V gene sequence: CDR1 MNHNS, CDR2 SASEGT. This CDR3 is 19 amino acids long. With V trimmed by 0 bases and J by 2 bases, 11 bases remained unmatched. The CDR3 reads CASSEADRGRSGGNQPQHF. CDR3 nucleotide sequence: TGTGCCAGCAGTGAAGCAGACAGGGGGAGAAGTGGTGGCAATCAGCCCCAGCATTTT.

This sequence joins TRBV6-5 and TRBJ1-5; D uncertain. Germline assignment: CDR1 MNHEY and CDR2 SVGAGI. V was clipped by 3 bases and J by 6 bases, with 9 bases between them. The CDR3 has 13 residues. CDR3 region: CASSYGRGQPQHF. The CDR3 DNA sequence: TGTGCCAGCAGTTATGGTCGAGGTCAGCCCCAGCATTTT.

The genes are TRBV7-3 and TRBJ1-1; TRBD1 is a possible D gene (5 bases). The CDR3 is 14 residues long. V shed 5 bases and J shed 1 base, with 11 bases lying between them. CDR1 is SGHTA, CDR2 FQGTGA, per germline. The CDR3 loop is CASSAGRGNTEAFF. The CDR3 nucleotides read TGTGCCAGCAGCGCGGGACGGGGGAACACTGAAGCTTTCTTT.

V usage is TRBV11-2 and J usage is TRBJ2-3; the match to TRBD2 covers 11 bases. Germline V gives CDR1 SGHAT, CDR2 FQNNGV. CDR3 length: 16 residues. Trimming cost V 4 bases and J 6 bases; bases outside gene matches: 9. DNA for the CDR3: TGTGCCAGCAGCTCGGGACTAGCGGTAAATGTGGATACGCAGTATTTT. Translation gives CASSSGLAVNVDTQYF.

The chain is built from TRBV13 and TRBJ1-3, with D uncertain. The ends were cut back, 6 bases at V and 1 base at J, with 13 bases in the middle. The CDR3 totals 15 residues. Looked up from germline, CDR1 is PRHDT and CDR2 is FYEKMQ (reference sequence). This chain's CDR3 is CASRENGISGNTIYF. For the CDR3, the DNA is TGTGCCAGCAGGGAGAACGGGATTTCTGGAAACACCATATATTTT.

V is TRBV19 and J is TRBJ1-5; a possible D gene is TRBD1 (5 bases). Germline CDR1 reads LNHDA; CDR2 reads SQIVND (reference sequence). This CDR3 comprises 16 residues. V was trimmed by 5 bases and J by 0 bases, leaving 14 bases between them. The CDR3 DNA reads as TGTGCCAGTAGTGCATGGGGGGAATTTAGCAATCAGCCCCAGCATTTT. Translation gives CASSAWGEFSNQPQHF.